This T cell receptor (beta chain) was recorded in a study of T cells after yellow fever vaccination. Study at large: SMART-Seq v4 Ultra Low Input prepared the low-cell-number fractions.

Many counts were recorded for this clonotype. This CDR3 region has 19 residues. The trim removed 0 bases at V and 1 base at J, leaving 12 bases unmatched. Germline V gene data show CDR1 as SGHTA and CDR2 as FQGNSA. TCRdb reanalysed the 5' RACE reads using MiXCR and keeps one entry per CDR3 protein. The sample records some 160,000 distinct CDR3 sequences, roughly 8.8% being singletons. The sequence was collected from a man younger than 30 who received the YFV17D yellow fever vaccine. The chain uses TRBV7-2 and TRBJ2-3; 8 bases align to TRBD2. The material sequenced was CD8+ T cells sorted from PBMCs, taken 45 days after the yellow fever booster vaccination. The CDR3 sequence is CASSLARGGRYTRTDTQYF. CDR3 coding DNA: TGTGCCAGCAGCTTAGCTCGGGGGGGCCGATATACCCGCACAGATACGCAGTATTTT.